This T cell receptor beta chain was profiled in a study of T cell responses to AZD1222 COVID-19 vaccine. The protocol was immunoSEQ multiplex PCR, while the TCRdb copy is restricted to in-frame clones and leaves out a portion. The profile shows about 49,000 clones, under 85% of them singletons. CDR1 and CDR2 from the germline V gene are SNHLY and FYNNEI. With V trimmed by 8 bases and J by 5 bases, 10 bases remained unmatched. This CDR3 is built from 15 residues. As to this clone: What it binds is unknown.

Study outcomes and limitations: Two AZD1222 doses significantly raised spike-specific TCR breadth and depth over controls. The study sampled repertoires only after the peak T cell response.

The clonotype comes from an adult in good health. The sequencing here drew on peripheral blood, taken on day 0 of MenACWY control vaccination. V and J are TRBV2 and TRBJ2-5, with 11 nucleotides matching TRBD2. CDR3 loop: CASRTSGRPRETQYF. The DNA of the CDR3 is TGTGCCAGCCGGACTAGCGGGCGCCCCCGGGAGACCCAGTACTTC. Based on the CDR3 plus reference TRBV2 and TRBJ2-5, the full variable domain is EPEVTQTPSHQVTQMGQEVILRCVPISNHLYFYWYRQILGQKVEFLVSFYNNEISEKSEIFDDQFSVERPDGSNFTLKIRSTKLEDSAMYFCASRTSGRPRETQYFGPGTRLLVL.